The 30 T cell receptor beta chains reported below all come from one sample, sequenced in a study of blood T cell repertoires in COVID-19. TCRdb keeps only in-frame clones here, not all; method: immunoSEQ multiplex PCR. The sample holds fewer than 300,000 clones, 88% seen once. The sample comprised peripheral blood. The receptors were sampled from a man in his fifties or sixties who had recovered from COVID-19.

This chain joins TRBV29-1 and TRBJ2-1; 9 nucleotides align to TRBD2. Germline V CDR1 and CDR2: SQVTM, ANQGSEA. This CDR3 contains 14 residues. Germline trimming cut 4 bases from V and 8 bases from J; bases unmatched to any gene: 9. The chain's CDR3 is CSVVGTSIIYEQFF. The DNA of the CDR3 is TGCAGCGTTGTCGGGACTAGCATCATCTATGAGCAGTTCTTC.

On this clone: Other DNA sequences in this specimen translate into the identical CDR3. The V call is TRBV15, the J call TRBJ1-2, with D possibly TRBD1 on 5 matching bases. Germline V gene data show CDR1 as LNHNV and CDR2 as YYDKDF (reference sequence). The CDR3 has 14 amino acids. V was pared by 6 bases and J by 4 bases, with 15 bases between. The CDR3 bases are TGTGCCACCAGTCGAGGAGGGGTCGGCTATGGCTACACCTTC. Its translation: CATSRGGVGYGYTF.

The rearrangement links TRBV18 to TRBJ1-5; D gene uncertain. The CDR3 contains 14 residues. Germline V gene data show CDR1 as KGHSH and CDR2 as LQKENI. V was clipped by 3 bases and J by 9 bases, with 15 bases between them. The CDR3 DNA is TGTGCCAGCTCACCGCGGGAGTCTGTCCGGCCCCAGCATTTT. This codes for CASSPRESVRPQHF.

The V gene is TRBV11-2, the J gene TRBJ2-7, with 8 bases matching TRBD1. Germline CDR1 reads SGHAT; CDR2 reads FQNNGV. The CDR3 totals 14 residues. V lost 6 bases, J lost 4 bases, and 8 bases stayed unmatched. The CDR3 reads CASSAGQGSYEQYF. The CDR3, as DNA: TGTGCCAGCAGTGCCGGACAGGGCTCTTACGAGCAGTACTTC.

This rearrangement joins TRBV19 to TRBJ1-6; a weak D match, TRBD1 (6 bases). The V gene's germline CDR1 is LNHDA and CDR2 SQIVND (reference sequence). Trimming took 6 bases from V and 0 from J, leaving 12 bases between them. This CDR3 comprises 16 residues. The chain's CDR3 is CASSPDRSSYNSPLHF. CDR3 sequence (DNA): TGTGCCAGTAGCCCAGACAGGAGCTCCTATAATTCACCCCTCCACTTT.

This CDR3 is CASSPPGAGAQDIQYF. CDR3 coding DNA: TGTGCCAGCAGCCCCCCGGGAGCGGGGGCCCAGGACATTCAGTACTTC. The rearrangement joins TRBV9 to TRBJ2-4; 8 bases align to TRBD2. V lost 4 bases to trimming and J lost 8 bases; unmatched junction nucleotides: 14. Per germline, CDR1 SGDLS and CDR2 YYNGEE. The CDR3 consists of 16 residues.

The gene calls are TRBV19 and TRBJ2-7, with a tentative D call TRBD2 (6 bases). V lost 3 bases, J lost 3 bases, and 21 bases lay in between. Per germline, CDR1 LNHDA and CDR2 SQIVND (reference sequence). The CDR3 runs to 17 residues. The CDR3 loop is CASSINAAGRKNYEQYF. The CDR3 nucleotides read TGTGCCAGTAGTATTAATGCCGCGGGACGGAAAAACTACGAGCAGTACTTC.

The chain couples TRBV5-1 to TRBJ2-4; D uncertain. In germline, CDR1 is SGHRS, CDR2 YFSETQ. The CDR3 is 15 amino acids. Trimming took 2 bases from V and 3 from J, leaving 12 bases between them. DNA for the CDR3: TGCGCCAGCAGCTTTGGTTCTTCAGACAAAAACATTCAGTACTTC. This encodes CASSFGSSDKNIQYF.

The chain couples TRBV5-3 to TRBJ2-6, with D possibly being TRBD1 (6 bases). TRBV5-3 is assigned to the ORF class and has an uncertain function. This CDR3 is built from 19 residues. V was trimmed by 0 bases and J by 6 bases, leaving 22 bases between them. CDR3 sequence reads: CARSLAIGRGLWEANVLTF. Written as DNA, the CDR3 is TGTGCCAGAAGCTTGGCAATCGGCAGGGGCCTCTGGGAGGCCAACGTCCTGACTTTC.

This chain connects TRBV6-2 or TRBV6-3 to TRBJ1-1; D may be TRBD1 (5 bases). Deletions cut 0 bases from V and 0 bases from J, with 8 bases between. CDR1 and CDR2 from the germline V gene are MNHEY and SVGEGT. This CDR3 spans 15 amino acids. CDR3 nucleotide sequence: TGTGCCAGCAGTTACTCGGGGGGAATGAACACTGAAGCTTTCTTT. The encoded protein is CASSYSGGMNTEAFF.

The rearrangement joins TRBV6-6 to TRBJ1-1; 8 bases are a match to TRBD1. V lost 5 bases, J lost 3 bases, and 5 bases stayed unmatched. The germline gives CDR1 MNHNY, CDR2 SVGAGI (reference sequence). The CDR3 covers 14 residues. The CDR3 sequence is CASSPTGGDTEAFF. In DNA, the CDR3 is TGTGCCAGCAGTCCTACAGGGGGAGACACTGAAGCTTTCTTT.

The V call is TRBV7-9, the J call TRBJ1-1; tentatively, D is TRBD1 (6 bases). Trimming shortened V by 5 bases and J by 0 bases, and 10 bases separated the two germline ends. CDR3 length equals 14 residues. From germline, CDR1 is SEHNR and CDR2 FQNEAQ (reference sequence). The CDR3 here is CASSPGTMNTEAFF. CDR3 DNA sequence: TGTGCCAGCAGCCCCGGGACAATGAACACTGAAGCTTTCTTT.

The V and J genes are TRBV6-5 and TRBJ2-7, with D possibly matching TRBD2 (6 bases). The CDR3 has 16 amino acids. The germline V and J ends were trimmed by 2 bases and 1 base, with 15 bases remaining between them. From germline, CDR1 is MNHEY and CDR2 SVGAGI. Written as DNA, the CDR3 is TGTGCCAGCAGTTACGTCGGGGGTCCTCTTTCCTACGAGCAGTACTTC. Translation: CASSYVGGPLSYEQYF.

This sequence joins TRBV7-2 and TRBJ1-2, with 7 positions matching TRBD1. V lost 1 base to trimming and J lost 4 bases; unmatched junction nucleotides: 3. CDR1 SGHTA and CDR2 FQGNSA come from the germline V gene. The CDR3 contains 14 residues. CDR3 loop: CASSLVSGGYGYTF. In nucleotides, the CDR3 is TGTGCCAGCAGCTTAGTGTCAGGGGGCTATGGCTACACCTTC.

This rearrangement joins TRBV14 to TRBJ1-5, with D perhaps TRBD1 (5 bases). V lost 4 bases and J 7 bases, leaving 14 bases between the germline ends. Germline V gene data show CDR1 as SGHDN and CDR2 as FVKESK. The CDR3 is 14 residues long. The CDR3 nucleotides read TGTGCCAGCAGCCGGGACGGTGCGGGGCAGCCCCAGCATTTT. Amino acid sequence: CASSRDGAGQPQHF.

This CDR3 is CASSARDRGFYGYTF. As DNA, the CDR3 is TGTGCCAGCAGCGCCCGGGACAGGGGATTCTATGGCTACACCTTC. The rearrangement links TRBV9 to TRBJ1-2; TRBD1 matches 10 bases. The CDR3 consists of 15 residues. CDR1 and CDR2 from the germline V gene are SGDLS and YYNGEE. The J segment lost 4 bases and the V segment lost 3 bases, leaving 6 bases of the junction unmatched.

There are a few counts of this clone. V is TRBV6-2 or TRBV6-3 and J is TRBJ1-1; D call uncertain. The CDR3 is made up of 15 amino acids. Germline V gene data show CDR1 as MNHEY and CDR2 as SVGEGT. V was trimmed by 6 bases and J by 4 bases, leaving 18 bases between them. CDR3 sequence (DNA): TGTGCCAGCAGCCCCCACGGAGGAGGGTCCACTGAAGCTTTCTTT. It translates to CASSPHGGGSTEAFF.

The V and J genes are TRBV28 and TRBJ1-5, with D maybe TRBD1 (5 bases). Looked up from germline, CDR1 is MDHEN and CDR2 is SYDVKM. This CDR3 is built from 15 residues. The ends were cut back, 4 bases at V and 0 bases at J, with 10 bases in the middle. As DNA, the CDR3 is TGTGCCAGCAGTTGGGCGGGGGTTAGCAATCAGCCCCAGCATTTT. Amino acid sequence: CASSWAGVSNQPQHF.

Comment on this clone: The same CDR3 also results from other DNA sequences found in this sample. The V and J genes are TRBV11-2 and TRBJ2-7; 7 nucleotides align to TRBD2. The ends lost 1 base at V and 0 bases at J; junction bases unmatched: 0. CDR3 size: 14 residues. In germline, CDR1 is SGHAT, CDR2 FQNNGV. In DNA, the CDR3 is TGTGCCAGCAGCTTAGGCGGGGGCTCCTACGAGCAGTACTTC. Amino acids: CASSLGGGSYEQYF.

This clone was recorded a few times. The V call is TRBV6-6, the J call TRBJ1-2; possibly TRBD1 for D (6 bases). The CDR3 is 16 residues long. The V end lost 2 bases, the J end lost 2 bases, and 15 bases lay between the germline ends. Germline assignment: CDR1 MNHNY and CDR2 SVGAGI (reference sequence). CDR3 sequence (DNA): TGTGCCAGCAGTTACGGGGGGGGCGAAAAAAACTATGGCTACACCTTC. It translates to CASSYGGGEKNYGYTF.

The sample holds a few counts of this clone. This chain links TRBV15 with TRBJ2-1; 9 bases line up with TRBD2. The germline V gene encodes CDR1 LNHNV and CDR2 YYDKDF (reference sequence). This CDR3 is built from 17 residues. V was pared by 1 base and J by 6 bases, with 10 bases of the junction left unmatched. Here the CDR3 reads CATSRGPGRGGPNEQFF. For the CDR3, the DNA is TGTGCCACCAGCAGAGGGCCGGGGCGGGGGGGCCCCAATGAGCAGTTCTTC.

V usage is TRBV5-1 and J usage is TRBJ2-5, with D possibly being TRBD2 (5 bases). The CDR3 runs to 14 residues. Trimming shortened V by 4 bases and J by 5 bases, and 15 bases separated the two germline ends. Germline V lookup: CDR1 SGHRS, CDR2 YFSETQ. The CDR3 DNA follows: TGCGCCAGCAGCCCGGAGGTGGGTTGGGAGACCCAGTACTTC. Translation gives CASSPEVGWETQYF.

The chain recombines TRBV9 with TRBJ2-1; 7 positions agree with TRBD2. Germline-derived CDR1 and CDR2 are SGDLS and YYNGEE. The CDR3 consists of 15 residues. V lost 2 bases to trimming and J lost 5 bases; unmatched junction nucleotides: 7. CDR3: CASSVQASGDNEQFF. The CDR3 DNA reads as TGTGCCAGCAGCGTGCAGGCTAGCGGAGACAATGAGCAGTTCTTC.

The chain combines TRBV24-1 with TRBJ2-6; TRBD1 matches at 8 bases. The CDR3 contains 17 residues. In germline, CDR1 is KGHDR, CDR2 SFDVKD. V lost 3 bases to trimming and J lost 2 bases; unmatched junction nucleotides: 5. CDR3 sequence (DNA): TGTGCCACCAGTGATCCAAACAGGGGGACTGGGGCCAACGTCCTGACTTTC. It codes for CATSDPNRGTGANVLTF.

The chain combines TRBV19 with TRBJ2-7, with D tentatively TRBD1 (6 bases). CDR3 size: 15 residues. Germline V gene lookup returns CDR1 LNHDA and CDR2 SQIVND (reference sequence). The V and J ends lost 5 bases and 3 bases respectively, with 17 bases between them. The DNA of the CDR3 is TGTGCCAGTAGTGATGGTGGGACACACGACTACGAGCAGTACTTC. Its translation: CASSDGGTHDYEQYF.

V and J are TRBV27 and TRBJ1-6; possible D gene TRBD1, 5 bases. V dropped 5 bases and J dropped 2 bases, with 13 bases sitting between them. The germline V gene encodes CDR1 MNHEY and CDR2 SMNVEV (reference sequence). This CDR3 spans 16 amino acids. The DNA for the CDR3 is TGTGCCAGCAGTCCGCTTCCGACAGCCTATAATTCACCCCTCCACTTT. It specifies CASSPLPTAYNSPLHF.

The V gene is TRBV6-5, the J gene TRBJ1-1; TRBD1 matches 9 bases. With V trimmed by 4 bases and J by 3 bases, 3 bases remained unmatched. The CDR3 runs 14 residues. Germline V gene data show CDR1 as MNHEY and CDR2 as SVGAGI. CDR3 sequence: CASSSGTGYTEAFF. The CDR3, as DNA: TGTGCCAGCAGTTCCGGGACAGGGTACACTGAAGCTTTCTTT.

V is TRBV3-1 (or the pseudogene TRBV3-2) and J is TRBJ1-2, with D perhaps TRBD1 (5 bases). V lost 0 bases, J lost 2 bases, and 7 bases lay in between. Germline V gene sequence: CDR1 LGHDT, CDR2 YNNKEL (reference sequence). CDR3 length: 14 residues. The CDR3 bases are TGTGCCAGCAGCCAAGATGCAGGGAACTATGGCTACACCTTC. Translation gives CASSQDAGNYGYTF.

The chain uses TRBV23-1 and TRBJ1-1, with TRBD1 as a possible D gene (5 bases). Being an ORF, TRBV23-1 has a function that is uncertain. With 0 bases removed from V and 0 bases from J, the gap between germline ends came to 11 bases. The CDR3 length is 16 residues. This CDR3 reads CASSQSLTAMNTEAFF. The CDR3, as DNA: TGCGCCAGCAGTCAATCCCTGACAGCGATGAACACTGAAGCTTTCTTT.

This rearrangement joins TRBV27 to TRBJ1-5; the D is unclear. Between the trimmed V and J ends, which lost 3 bases and 1 base, there was a span of 10 bases. This CDR3 is 15 amino acids long. Germline lookup yields CDR1 MNHEY and CDR2 SMNVEV (reference sequence). CDR3 residues: CASSFHSGSNQPQHF. The CDR3 nucleotides are TGTGCCAGCAGTTTCCACAGCGGAAGCAATCAGCCCCAGCATTTT.